This T cell receptor beta chain was found in a study of regulatory T cells in long-lasting Graves disease. Time point noted: newly diagnosed GD, antithyroid drugs for less than 3 months. PBMCs were the source of the RNA used for TCR sequencing. General observations from the study: Those with persistent Graves' had less TCR diversity than newly diagnosed patients.

This clonotype showed up many times. Its antigen is undetermined. The CDR3 loop spans 16 amino acids. J lost 6 bases, V lost 5 bases, and 16 bases had no gene match. Germline V gene data show CDR1 as SEHNR and CDR2 as FQNEAQ (reference sequence). Construction of TCR beta libraries relied on iRepertoire HTBI primers and on Arm-PCR targeting CDR3 regions. TCRdb passed the multiplex PCR reads through MiXCR, listing each CDR3 protein once. Of 600,000 to 650,000 distinct CDR3 sequences in the sample, 15% to 20% were seen once. The same data also contributed to another study, on T cells in Graves' hyperthyroidism and ophthalmopathy.

The V call is TRBV7-9, the J call TRBJ2-7; 7 positions agree with TRBD1. The TCR originated in a woman aged 25 to 45 with Graves disease. Source: peripheral blood mononuclear cells (PBMCs), taken at new diagnosis, from a patient treated with antithyroid drugs. CDR3 DNA: TGTGCCAGCAGCCCCATTACAGGGGTTCAGCCAGGCGAGCAGTACTTC. Translated: CASSPITGVQPGEQYF.